This T cell receptor (beta chain) was recorded in a study of cytomegalovirus exposure and HLA in healthy donors. Study observations and caveats: Being productive about 87% or about 30% of the time was typical of most TCR beta V segments in an earlier analysis. The study found most TCR sequences rare, yet found some public TCRs in many donors. HLA alleles showed associations with some 17,000 TCR beta sequences in a later analysis, at a 0.05 false discovery rate.

13 Jbeta primers and 60 Vbeta primers were used for the PCR. The assay was immunoSEQ multiplex PCR, and TCRdb's table has in-frame clones only and misses some. The table records about 130,000 clones, around 82% of them present only once. Note on this clone: What it binds is unknown.

There are 14 residues in the CDR3. The germline gives CDR1 LNHDA, CDR2 SQIVND (reference sequence). V lost 7 bases to trimming and J lost 4 bases; unmatched junction nucleotides: 7. The clonotype was recovered from a boy under 18 in good health and CMV-seronegative. This chain connects TRBV19 to TRBJ2-1; 7 nucleotides agree with TRBD2. Material for sequencing was PBMCs. CDR3 nucleotides: TGTGCCAGTAATCGTCCGGGAGGATACAATGAGCAGTTCTTC. Translated, it gives CASNRPGGYNEQFF.